A single sample is the source of the 16 T cell receptor beta chains below, sequenced in a study of blood T cell repertoires in COVID-19. Clones were sequenced by immunoSEQ multiplex PCR, and TCRdb holds only the in-frame ones, with some missing. In the table there are roughly 50,000 clones, approximately 90% of which are singletons. Sample: peripheral blood. The source is a woman aged 55-69 years with active COVID-19.

The gene calls are TRBV27 and TRBJ2-1; TRBD2 matches 12 bases. This CDR3 has 18 residues. CDR1 MNHEY and CDR2 SMNVEV come from the germline V gene (reference sequence). V dropped 2 bases and J dropped 2; count of bases not matched to a gene: 7. The DNA for the CDR3 is TGTGCCAGCAGTTTAAGGCTAGCGGGGGGGGGACCCTACAATGAGCAGTTCTTC. Amino acid sequence: CASSLRLAGGGPYNEQFF.

The J gene is TRBJ2-5, the V gene TRBV10-3, with D tentatively TRBD1 (5 bases). The CDR3 consists of 16 residues. The V gene lost 3 bases and the J gene lost 5 bases, with 19 bases spanning the gap. Germline CDR1 reads ENHRY; CDR2 reads SYGVKD. The CDR3 DNA follows: TGTGCCATCAGTGACCTTAAGTTTAGGGGCTGGGAGACCCAGTACTTC. This gives the protein CAISDLKFRGWETQYF.

The rearrangement joins TRBV4-3 to TRBJ1-2; tentatively, D is TRBD1 (6 bases). This CDR3 is 18 amino acids long. The germline V gene encodes CDR1 LGHNA and CDR2 YSLEER. V was shortened by 0 bases and J by 0 bases, with 17 bases between the two germline ends. CDR3 nucleotide sequence: TGCGCCAGCAGCCAAGATAGGGGGGGATTGGCGACTAACTATGGCTACACCTTC. This codes for CASSQDRGGLATNYGYTF.

The V call is TRBV5-1, the J call TRBJ1-1; D is uncertain. Germline loops: CDR1 SGHRS, CDR2 YFSETQ. Deletions cut 0 bases from V and 4 bases from J, with 10 bases between. This CDR3 region has 14 residues. The CDR3 bases are TGCGCCAGCAGCTTGGCCTCAGGCCCCACTGAAGCTTTCTTT. Protein product: CASSLASGPTEAFF.

The rearrangement links TRBV4-3 to TRBJ1-1, with a weak D call TRBD1 (6 bases). Germline V CDR1 and CDR2: LGHNA, YSLEER. The CDR3 is 15 residues long. V lost 1 base and J lost 3, with 12 bases in between. The CDR3 DNA sequence: TGCGCCAGCAGCCAAGCCGGGACAATTGACACTGAAGCTTTCTTT. It encodes CASSQAGTIDTEAFF.

The chain links TRBV2 to TRBJ1-6; no clear D. The germline CDR1 and CDR2 sequences are SNHLY and FYNNEI. This CDR3 comprises 14 residues. The ends were cut back, 11 bases at V and 9 bases at J, with 20 bases in the middle. In nucleotides, the CDR3 is TGTGCCGGAGGCATCGGTGTTTTTAGTTCACCCCTCCACTTT. Protein: CAGGIGVFSSPLHF.

The V and J genes are TRBV7-9 and TRBJ1-3, with D perhaps TRBD1 (5 bases). V dropped 7 bases and J dropped 0 bases, with 13 bases sitting between them. The germline gives CDR1 SEHNR, CDR2 FQNEAQ (reference sequence). CDR3 length: 15 amino acids. This CDR3 reads CASTGAGGSGNTIYF. The CDR3 coding sequence is TGTGCCAGCACCGGGGCGGGGGGCTCTGGAAACACCATATATTTT.

The genes are TRBV9 and TRBJ1-2; D is undetermined. V was shortened by 0 bases and J by 7 bases, with 19 bases between the two germline ends. CDR1 is SGDLS, CDR2 YYNGEE, per germline. The CDR3 has 16 amino acids. CDR3 amino acids: CASSVVGRPSRCGYTF. The CDR3 bases are TGTGCCAGCAGCGTAGTGGGCAGACCGAGTAGGTGTGGCTACACCTTC. Full variable domain (missing parts from reference TRBV9 and TRBJ1-2): DSGVTQTPKHLITATGQRVTLRCSPRSGDLSVYWYQQSLDQGLQFLIQYYNGEERAKGNILERFSAQQFPDLHSELNLSSLELGDSALYFCASSVVGRPSRCGYTFGSGTRLTVV.

The chain recombines TRBV3-1 (or the pseudogene TRBV3-2) with TRBJ1-1, with unresolved D. Trimming cost V 4 bases and J 0 bases, with 6 bases left between them. The CDR3 is made up of 13 amino acids. The germline gives CDR1 LGHDT, CDR2 YNNKEL (reference sequence). The CDR3 region is CASSRQLNTEAFF. CDR3 in DNA: TGTGCCAGCAGCCGACAATTGAACACTGAAGCTTTCTTT.

J is TRBJ1-5 and V is TRBV7-8, with TRBD1 matching 7 bases. V lost 5 bases, J lost 3 bases, and 4 bases stayed unmatched. This CDR3 has 14 amino acids. In germline, CDR1 is SGHVS, CDR2 FQNEAQ. The DNA of the CDR3 is TGTGCCAGCAGCGAGGGACAGTACAATCAGCCCCAGCATTTT. Translated, it gives CASSEGQYNQPQHF. Drawing the rest from reference TRBV7-8 and TRBJ1-5, the complete variable domain is GAGVSQSPRYKVAKRGQDVALRCDPISGHVSLFWYQQALGQGPEFLTYFQNEAQLDKSGLPSDRFFAERPEGSVSTLKIQRTQQEDSAVYLCASSEGQYNQPQHFGDGTRLSIL.

This chain joins TRBV5-4 and TRBJ2-2; TRBD1 matches at 9 bases. From germline, CDR1 is SGHNT and CDR2 YYREEE (reference sequence). The CDR3 contains 17 residues. The trim removed 4 bases at V and 7 bases at J, leaving 14 bases unmatched. The CDR3 region is CASSLWPGQGGGGELFF. The CDR3 nucleotides are TGTGCCAGCAGCCTCTGGCCGGGACAGGGTGGTGGCGGGGAGCTGTTTTTT.

This chain links TRBV27 with TRBJ1-5; possibly TRBD1 for D (6 bases). Per the germline V gene, CDR1 is MNHEY and CDR2 is SMNVEV (reference sequence). With 6 bases removed from V and 7 bases from J, the gap between germline ends came to 13 bases. The CDR3 contains 13 residues. The CDR3 loop is CASSPTGTQPQHF. The DNA for the CDR3 is TGTGCCAGCAGCCCCACAGGGACCCAGCCCCAGCATTTT.

The V and J genes are TRBV19 and TRBJ1-4; 7 nucleotides match TRBD1. Trimming removed 0 bases from V and 8 bases from J; junction bases left unmatched: 15. Germline V lookup: CDR1 LNHDA, CDR2 SQIVND (reference sequence). This CDR3 has 18 residues. CDR3 sequence (DNA): TGTGCCAGTAGTATAGACCGGGACAGAGGATGGGTGGAGGAAAAACTGTTTTTT. Protein: CASSIDRDRGWVEEKLFF.

The chain combines TRBV5-4 with TRBJ1-2; 8 bases fit TRBD1. The J segment lost 7 bases and the V segment lost 0 bases, leaving 5 bases of the junction unmatched. The CDR3 loop spans 14 amino acids. Germline CDR1 is SGHNT and CDR2 is YYREEE (reference sequence). CDR3 bases: TGTGCCAGCAGCTTGGGACAGGGGAGAGGTGGCTACACCTTC. Its protein product is CASSLGQGRGGYTF.

The chain combines TRBV6-4 with TRBJ1-2; the D is unclear. CDR3 length: 13 amino acids. V lost 4 bases to trimming and J lost 5 bases, with 11 bases between them. From germline, CDR1 is MRHNA and CDR2 SNTAGT. The chain's CDR3 is CASSAGGRYGYTF. CDR3 bases: TGTGCCAGCAGTGCGGGAGGCAGATATGGCTACACCTTC.

This rearrangement joins TRBV7-9 to TRBJ1-1, with 7 bases matching TRBD1. Germline V lookup: CDR1 SEHNR, CDR2 FQNEAQ (reference sequence). V lost 6 bases, J lost 3 bases, and 7 bases stayed unmatched. The CDR3 has 14 amino acids. The CDR3 bases are TGTGCCAGCAGGGCAGGGGGAGCGGACACTGAAGCTTTCTTT. Translating it yields CASRAGGADTEAFF.